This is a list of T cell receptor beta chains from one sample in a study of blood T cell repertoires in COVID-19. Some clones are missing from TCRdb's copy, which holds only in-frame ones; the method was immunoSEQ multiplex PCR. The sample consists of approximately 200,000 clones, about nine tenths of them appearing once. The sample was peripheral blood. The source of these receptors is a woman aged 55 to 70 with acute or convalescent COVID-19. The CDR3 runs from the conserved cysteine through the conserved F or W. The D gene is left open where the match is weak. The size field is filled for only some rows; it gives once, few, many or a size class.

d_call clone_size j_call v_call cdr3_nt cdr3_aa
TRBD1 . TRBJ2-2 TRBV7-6 TGTGCCAGCAGCGCGAACAGGGGAGAGAACACCGGGGAGCTGTTTTTT CASSANRGENTGELFF
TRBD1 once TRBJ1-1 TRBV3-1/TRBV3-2 TGTGCCAGCAGCCGACCCGAGGGGGCGGGGAGACCTTTCTTT CASSRPEGAGRPFF
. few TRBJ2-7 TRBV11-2 TGTGCCAGCAGCCAATGGGGCGGGACCCTCTCCTACGAGCAGTACTTC CASSQWGGTLSYEQYF
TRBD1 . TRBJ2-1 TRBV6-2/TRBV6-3 TGTGCCAGCAGTTCTCTGGACAGGGGGCGGTATCGCGAGCAGTTCTTC CASSSLDRGRYREQFF
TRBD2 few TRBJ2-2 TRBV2 TGTGCCAGCAGCGGACTAGCGGGAACCGGGGAGCTGTTTTTT CASSGLAGTGELFF
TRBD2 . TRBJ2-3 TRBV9 TGTGCCAGCAGCTCGGACGGGAGGGCCGTCACAGATACGCAGTATTTT CASSSDGRAVTDTQYF
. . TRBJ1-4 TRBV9 TGTGCCAGCAGCCAGCTAGTCACTCCTCAAAAACTGTTTTTT CASSQLVTPQKLFF
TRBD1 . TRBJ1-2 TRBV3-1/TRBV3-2 TGTGCCAGCACCGTGGACAGGGACGCCCTCTATGGCTACACCTTC CASTVDRDALYGYTF
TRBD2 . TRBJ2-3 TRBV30 TGTGCCAGTAGCGGGGGCATAGATACGCAGTATTTT CASSGGIDTQYF
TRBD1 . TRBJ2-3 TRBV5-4 TGTGCCAGCAGCGCGCGACAGGGTGTAGATACGCAGTATTTT CASSARQGVDTQYF
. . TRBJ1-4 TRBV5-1 TGCGCCAGCAGCCAGGGACTTTCGAACCTCGGAGAAAAACTGTTTTTT CASSQGLSNLGEKLFF
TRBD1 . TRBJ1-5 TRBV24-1 TGTGCCACCAGTGAGGGGACAGGCGTCAATCAGCCCCAGCATTTT CATSEGTGVNQPQHF
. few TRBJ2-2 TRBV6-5 TGTGCCAGCAGTTACCGACTAGACAACACCGGGGAGCTGTTTTTT CASSYRLDNTGELFF
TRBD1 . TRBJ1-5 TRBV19 TGTGCCAGTAGGACAGGGGATCAGCCCCAGCATTTT CASRTGDQPQHF
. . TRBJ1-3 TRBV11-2 TGTGCCAGCAGCGCGGGACCCCTCGCCGTGGGCTCTGGAAACACCATATATTTT CASSAGPLAVGSGNTIYF
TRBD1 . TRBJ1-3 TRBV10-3 TGTGCCACTCGACAGGGTGTCTCTGGAAACACCATATATTTT CATRQGVSGNTIYF
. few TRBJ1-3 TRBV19 TGTGCCAGTCTAGCGGGAAACACCATATATTTT CASLAGNTIYF
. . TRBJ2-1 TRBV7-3 TGTGCCAGCAGCTTAAATGGGGGGTCCTACAATGAGCAGTTCTTC CASSLNGGSYNEQFF
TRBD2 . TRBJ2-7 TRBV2 TGTGCCAGCAGTGAGACTAGCGGGAGGAGAGAGCAGTACTTC CASSETSGRREQYF
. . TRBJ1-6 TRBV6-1 TGTGCCAGCACTCAAGACAGGAATGGATCACCCCTCCACTTT CASTQDRNGSPLHF
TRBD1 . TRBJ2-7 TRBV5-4 TGTGCCAGCAGCTCGCCGGGACAGGGGGCCGAGCAGTACTTC CASSSPGQGAEQYF
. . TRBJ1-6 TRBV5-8 TGTGCCAGCAGCTTGGTGGAGCAGCCATATAATTCACCCCTCCACTTT CASSLVEQPYNSPLHF
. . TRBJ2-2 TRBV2 TGTGCCAGCAGTGAGGGGCAGGGGATCGTGGAGCTGTTTTTT CASSEGQGIVELFF
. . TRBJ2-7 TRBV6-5 TGTGCCAGCAGTTCTCCGGACAGATCCTACGAGCAGTACTTC CASSSPDRSYEQYF
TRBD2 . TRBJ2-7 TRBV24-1 TGTGCCACCAGTGATTTGGGGAGGGACGCCTACGAGCAGTACTTC CATSDLGRDAYEQYF
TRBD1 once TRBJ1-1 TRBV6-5 TGTGCCAGCAGGACAGGGGTCGGGGGCACTGAAGCTTTCTTT CASRTGVGGTEAFF
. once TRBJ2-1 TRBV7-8 TGTGCCAGCAGCTTGGTAGGCGGTGGGAGTAAAAACAATGAGCAGTTCTTC CASSLVGGGSKNNEQFF
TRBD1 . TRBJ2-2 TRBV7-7 TGTGCTACCGCACAGGGGCGGAACACCGGGGAGCTGTTTTTT CATAQGRNTGELFF
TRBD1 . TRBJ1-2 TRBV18 TGTGCCAGCTCACAGGGGGCAAACTATGGCTACACCTTC CASSQGANYGYTF
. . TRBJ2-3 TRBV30 TGTGCCTGGAGTGAGGTACAGGGCACAGATACGCAGTATTTT CAWSEVQGTDTQYF
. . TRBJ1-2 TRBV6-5 TGTGCCAGCAGTTACTCTGAACCGGCTAACTATGGCTACACCTTC CASSYSEPANYGYTF
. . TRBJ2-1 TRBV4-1 TGCGCCAGCAGCCAAGACCCGACTACCTACAATGAGCAGTTCTTC CASSQDPTTYNEQFF
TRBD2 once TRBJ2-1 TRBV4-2 TGTGCCAGCAGCCCTTCGGAGGGGACTAGCGGACACAATGAGCAGTTCTTC CASSPSEGTSGHNEQFF
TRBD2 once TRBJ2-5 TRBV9 TGTGCCAGCAGTCGGAGGGCTAGCGGTCTGGGGGAGACCCAGTACTTC CASSRRASGLGETQYF
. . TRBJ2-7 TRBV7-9 TGTGCCAGCAGCGGCCGGGACTCCCCCTACGAGCAGTACTTC CASSGRDSPYEQYF
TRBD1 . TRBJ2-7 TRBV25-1 TGTGCCAGCGGGAGACAGGGGGCTAGCGAGCAGTACTTC CASGRQGASEQYF
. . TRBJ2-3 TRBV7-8 TGTGCCAGCACCCAGGGTGCAGATACGCAGTATTTT CASTQGADTQYF